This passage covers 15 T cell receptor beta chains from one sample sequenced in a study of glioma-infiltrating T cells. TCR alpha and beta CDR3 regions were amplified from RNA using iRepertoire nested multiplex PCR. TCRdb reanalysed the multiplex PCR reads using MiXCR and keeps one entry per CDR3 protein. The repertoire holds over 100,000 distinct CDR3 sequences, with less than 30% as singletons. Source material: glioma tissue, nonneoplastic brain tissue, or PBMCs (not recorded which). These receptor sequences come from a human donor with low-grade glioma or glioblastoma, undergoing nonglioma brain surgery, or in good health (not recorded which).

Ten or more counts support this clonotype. The CDR3 spells CASSTPGSSGANVLTF. DNA of the CDR3: TGTGCCAGCAGTACACCAGGCTCCTCTGGGGCCAACGTCCTGACTTTC. The V and J genes are TRBV6-1 and TRBJ2-6; D not resolved. Deletions cut 5 bases from V and 0 bases from J, with 11 bases between. Per the germline V gene, CDR1 is MNHNS and CDR2 is SASEGT. This CDR3 is 16 amino acids long.

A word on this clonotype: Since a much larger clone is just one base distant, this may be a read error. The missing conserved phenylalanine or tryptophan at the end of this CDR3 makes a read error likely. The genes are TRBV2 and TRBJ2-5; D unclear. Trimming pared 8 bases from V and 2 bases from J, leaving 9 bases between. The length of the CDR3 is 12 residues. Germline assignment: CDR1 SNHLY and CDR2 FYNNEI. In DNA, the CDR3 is TGTGCCAGCGGAAGCTCTCAAGAGACCCAGTACTTG. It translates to CASGSSQETQYL.

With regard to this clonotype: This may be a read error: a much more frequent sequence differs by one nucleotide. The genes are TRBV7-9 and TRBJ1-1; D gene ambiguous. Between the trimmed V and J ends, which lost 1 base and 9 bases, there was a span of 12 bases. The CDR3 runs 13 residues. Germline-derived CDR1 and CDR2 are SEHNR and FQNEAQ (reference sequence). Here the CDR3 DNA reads TGTGCCAGCAGCTTAGAGAGGGAGAACAAAGCTTTCTTT. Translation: CASSLERENKAFF.

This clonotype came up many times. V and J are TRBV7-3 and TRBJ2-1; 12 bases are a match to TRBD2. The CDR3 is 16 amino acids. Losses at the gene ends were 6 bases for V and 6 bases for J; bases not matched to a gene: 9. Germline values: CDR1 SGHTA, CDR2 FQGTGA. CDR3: CASSSRLAGVINEQFF. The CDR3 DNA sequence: TGTGCCAGCAGTTCCCGACTAGCGGGGGTGATCAATGAGCAGTTCTTC.

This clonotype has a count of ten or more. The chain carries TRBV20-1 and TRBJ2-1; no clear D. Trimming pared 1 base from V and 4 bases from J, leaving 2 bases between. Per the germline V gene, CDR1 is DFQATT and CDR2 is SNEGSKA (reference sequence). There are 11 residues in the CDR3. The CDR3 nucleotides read TGCAGTGCTAGAGCGTACAATGAGCAGTTCTTC. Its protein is CSARAYNEQFF.

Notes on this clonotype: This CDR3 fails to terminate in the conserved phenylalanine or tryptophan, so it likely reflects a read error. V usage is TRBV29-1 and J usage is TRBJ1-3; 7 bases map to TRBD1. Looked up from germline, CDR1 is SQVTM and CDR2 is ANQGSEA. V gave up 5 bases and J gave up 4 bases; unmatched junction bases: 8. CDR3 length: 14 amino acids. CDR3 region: CSVRQGPGGNTIYS. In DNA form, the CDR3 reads TGCAGCGTTCGACAGGGACCGGGCGGAAACACCATATATTCT.

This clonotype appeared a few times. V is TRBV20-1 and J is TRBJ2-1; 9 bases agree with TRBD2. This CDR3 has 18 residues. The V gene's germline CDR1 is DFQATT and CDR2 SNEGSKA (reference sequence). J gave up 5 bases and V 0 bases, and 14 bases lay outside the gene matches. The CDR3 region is CSARDNERGSGSHNEQFF. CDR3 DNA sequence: TGCAGTGCTAGAGATAACGAGCGGGGTAGCGGGAGCCACAATGAGCAGTTCTTC.

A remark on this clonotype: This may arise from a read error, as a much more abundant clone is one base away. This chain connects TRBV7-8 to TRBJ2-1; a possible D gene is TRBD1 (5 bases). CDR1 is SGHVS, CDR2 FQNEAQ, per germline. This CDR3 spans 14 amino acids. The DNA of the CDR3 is TGTGCCAGCAGCCCACGCCAGGGTTTCAATGAGCGGTTCTTC. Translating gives CASSPRQGFNERFF.

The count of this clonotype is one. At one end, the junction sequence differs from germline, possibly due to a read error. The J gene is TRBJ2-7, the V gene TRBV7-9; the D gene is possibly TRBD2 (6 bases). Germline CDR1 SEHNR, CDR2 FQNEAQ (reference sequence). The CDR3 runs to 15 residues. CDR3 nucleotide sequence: TGTGTCAGCAGCCTCCGTGACCTACCCGGGAGCGAGCAGTACTTC. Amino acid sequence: CVSSLRDLPGSEQYF.

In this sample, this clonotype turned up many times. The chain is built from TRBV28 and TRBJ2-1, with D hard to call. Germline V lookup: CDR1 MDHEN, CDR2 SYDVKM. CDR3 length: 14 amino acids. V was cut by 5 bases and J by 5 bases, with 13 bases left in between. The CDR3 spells CASSPLKFDNEQFF. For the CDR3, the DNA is TGTGCCAGCAGTCCGTTGAAGTTCGACAATGAGCAGTTCTTC.

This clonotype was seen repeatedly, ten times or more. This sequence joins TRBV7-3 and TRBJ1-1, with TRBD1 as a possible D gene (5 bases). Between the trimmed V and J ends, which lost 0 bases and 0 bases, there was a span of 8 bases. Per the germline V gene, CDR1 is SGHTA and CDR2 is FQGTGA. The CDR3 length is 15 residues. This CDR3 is CASSLTRGMNTEAFF. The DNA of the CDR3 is TGTGCCAGCAGCTTAACGAGGGGCATGAACACTGAAGCTTTCTTT.

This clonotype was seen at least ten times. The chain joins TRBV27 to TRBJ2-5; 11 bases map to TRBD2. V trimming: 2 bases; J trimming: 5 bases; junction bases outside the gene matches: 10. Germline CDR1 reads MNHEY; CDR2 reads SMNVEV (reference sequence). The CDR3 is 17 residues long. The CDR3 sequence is CASSLRPSGRPGETQYF. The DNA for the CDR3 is TGTGCCAGCAGTTTAAGACCTAGCGGGAGGCCCGGTGAGACCCAGTACTTC.

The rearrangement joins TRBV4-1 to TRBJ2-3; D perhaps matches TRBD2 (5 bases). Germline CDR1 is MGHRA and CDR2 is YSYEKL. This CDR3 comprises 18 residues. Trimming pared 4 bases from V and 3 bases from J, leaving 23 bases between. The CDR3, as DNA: TGCGCCAGCAGCCTTAAAGTGGCCGGAGGCTTCGATACAGATACGCAGTATTTT. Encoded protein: CASSLKVAGGFDTDTQYF.

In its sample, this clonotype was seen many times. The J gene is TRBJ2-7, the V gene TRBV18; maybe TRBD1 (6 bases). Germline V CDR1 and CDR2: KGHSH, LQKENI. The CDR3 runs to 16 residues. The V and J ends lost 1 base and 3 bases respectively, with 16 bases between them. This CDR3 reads CASSPQGVGQGYEQYF. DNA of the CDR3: TGTGCCAGCTCACCACAGGGGGTAGGGCAGGGCTACGAGCAGTACTTC.

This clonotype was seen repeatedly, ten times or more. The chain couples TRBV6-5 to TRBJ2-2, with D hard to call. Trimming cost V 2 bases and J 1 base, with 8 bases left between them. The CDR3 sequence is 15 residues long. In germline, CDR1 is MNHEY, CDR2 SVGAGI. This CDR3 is CASSYQYLNTGELFF. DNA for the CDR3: TGTGCCAGCAGTTACCAGTACCTGAACACCGGGGAGCTGTTTTTT.